In its sample, the clone carrying this T cell receptor beta chain was seen a few times. The target antigen is unknown. TCRdb re-analysed the reads in MiXCR, keeping a single row per CDR3 protein. The table includes approximately 910,000 distinct CDR3 sequences, 31% detected once. Deletions cut 4 bases from V and 4 bases from J, with 11 bases between. Germline V gene data show CDR1 as SGHNT and CDR2 as YENEEA. There are 14 residues in the CDR3. The record originates from a study of T cell repertoires in cytomegalovirus infection. Study-wide background: Matching HLA type and CMV infection were both indicated by public TCR beta signatures. Study-wide results and caveats: HLA-C-restricted CMV clonotypes gave the most frequent clonotype in two of eight donors.

The sample consisted of cultured CD8+ T cells from PBMCs, taken from culture after CMV antigen stimulation. The receptor was derived from a human donor in good health (CMV status not recorded). Some clones in this sample may be carry-over from other donors' samples. The rearrangement joins TRBV11-3 to TRBJ2-1; D not certain. CDR3 nucleotides: TGTGCCAGCAGCTCTTCAGACACTTACAATGAGCAGTTCTTC. It specifies CASSSSDTYNEQFF.